Sequencing of this T cell receptor (beta chain) was carried out in a study of shared clonotypes between healthy human individuals (dated by TCRdb to about 2020). Concerning the study at large: The cohort included a few men and a couple of women between 18 and 49 years of age. For each donor, CD4 naive and CD4 memory were each given three plates, CD8 naive was given two plates, and CD8 memory was given one plate. The study deeply sequenced blood TCR repertoires of five healthy adults to estimate repertoire size and the extent of clonotype sharing between individuals. Libraries were prepared and TCR repertoires were sequenced by different laboratories using diverse techniques, in order to increase sequencing depth and limit assay-specific biases. Between about 0.8 and 9 billion PBMCs per donor were obtained by leukapheresis.

Inclusive of the bounding cysteine and phenylalanine, the CDR3 is 14 residues long. CDR3 DNA only is kept here, 42 bases in frame from base 1. V and J lose 5 bases and 5 bases, and a span of 13 bases separates them. Per the germline V gene, SGHAT is the CDR1 and FQNNGV is the CDR2. Using the deep immunoSEQ assay, multiplex PCR amplified TCR CDR3 regions from genomic DNA. Extracted genomic DNA from each cell subset was spread evenly across all wells of several immunoSEQ 96-well plates, with each plate serving as a replicate. For sorted subsets, approximately 190 ng of genomic DNA, equivalent to roughly 33,000 T cell genomes, went into each replicate PCR. Purified libraries were measured with a Qubit 3.0 fluorometer, size-checked on a Bioanalyzer 2100, and measured again with the KAPA Library Quantification kit. Every immunoSEQ 96-well plate was sequenced on a separate single-read 150-cycle Illumina NextSeq 550 flow cell. On the study's bioinformatics: The immunoSEQ output contained only junctional sequences without quality scores, so filtering could not match that applied to full-length reads. Sequences were annotated with PyIR, a Python wrapper for IgBLAST v1.9, using IMGT germline references to assign V/J genes and CDR3. Any read was removed if the V/J assignment was weak (E-value above 1e-6), the CDR3 was missing, or the read contained stop codons, out-of-frame junctions, or ambiguous translated residues. V3J clonotypes were defined as sequences sharing the same inferred V gene, J gene, and CDR3 amino acid sequence. Percentage overlap between repertoires was computed as shared unique clonotypes divided by the size of the smaller repertoire. Three approaches were used to assess repertoire richness: RTK rarefaction, the Chao1 estimator, and Recon v2.1 estimates of unobserved clonotypes. Generation probabilities were computed with OLGA for all TCRbeta clonotypes obtained by the gDNA method from four donors. The table was pulled from immuneACCESS by TCRdb, which kept in-frame rearrangements only. Such tables lose some clones; where checked, under half of the loss comes from unresolved V genes, and the rest has no known cause. V and J calls and clone size are copied from that table; D and trimming were computed from the DNA. The sample data list about 2.1 million clones, and around 95% of these were observed just once. Of the sample, about 1.7% falls within the top ten clones.

For the CD8 naive samples, CD45RO-negative cells were positively selected for CCR7, yielding a CD45RA+CCR7+ population from which TemRA cells were excluded. The donors were healthy, HIV-negative adults with no recently reported acute infections or vaccinations. Every donor was a Caucasian adult residing in Nashville, Tennessee, USA. Blood was collected by leukapheresis, and PBMCs were isolated by Ficoll-Histopaque density gradient centrifugation and then cryopreserved in liquid nitrogen vapor phase. Analytical flow cytometry was used to check the purity and quantity of every magnetically sorted T cell population. Genomic DNA was isolated from each sorted fraction and quantified by UV absorbance on a Nanodrop 2000c. A note on this clone: It lacks a known antigen. One base away there is no much larger clone; base qualities are not given.

The investigation overall reported the following: Even with the large sequencing depth, rarefaction of the sorted-subset datasets indicated that sequencing was incomplete. Larger estimated clonotype richness was generally found for naive subsets than for memory subsets. Based on pairwise subsampling, the degree of clonotype sharing among donors was expected to be affected by sequencing depth. Sampling was limited to blood, and TCR repertoires in tissue likely differ from TCR repertoires in blood. About 5% of naive CD4, around 4% of naive CD8, approximately 2% of memory CD4, and roughly 0.4% of memory CD8 clonotypes were shared across four donors. Higher generation probabilities were observed for clonotypes shared by all four sorted-subset donors than for non-shared clonotypes. The genetic and exposure-history diversity represented was limited by the small number of donors.

The chain was built from TRBV11-2 and TRBJ2-1; confidence is insufficient to name the D gene. The clonotype comes from a man between 18 and 29 years old in good health. Some clones in this sample may be carry-over from other donors' samples. Source material: naive CD8+ T cells from PBMCs. Interpreted using the paper, the cell subset or site label stands for: CD45RA+CCR7+. The DNA is as follows: TGTGCCAGCAGCCCCCGAGTGGGCAACAATGAGCAGTTCTTC. Its protein reads: CASSPRVGNNEQFF. The full variable domain, with segments outside the CDR3 supplied by the reference TRBV11-2 and TRBJ2-1 proteins, appears as EAGVAQSPRYKIIEKRQSVAFWCNPISGHATLYWYQQILGQGPKLLIQFQNNGVVDDSQLPKDRFSAERLKGVDSTLKIQPAKLEDSAVYLCASSPRVGNNEQFFGPGTRLTVL.